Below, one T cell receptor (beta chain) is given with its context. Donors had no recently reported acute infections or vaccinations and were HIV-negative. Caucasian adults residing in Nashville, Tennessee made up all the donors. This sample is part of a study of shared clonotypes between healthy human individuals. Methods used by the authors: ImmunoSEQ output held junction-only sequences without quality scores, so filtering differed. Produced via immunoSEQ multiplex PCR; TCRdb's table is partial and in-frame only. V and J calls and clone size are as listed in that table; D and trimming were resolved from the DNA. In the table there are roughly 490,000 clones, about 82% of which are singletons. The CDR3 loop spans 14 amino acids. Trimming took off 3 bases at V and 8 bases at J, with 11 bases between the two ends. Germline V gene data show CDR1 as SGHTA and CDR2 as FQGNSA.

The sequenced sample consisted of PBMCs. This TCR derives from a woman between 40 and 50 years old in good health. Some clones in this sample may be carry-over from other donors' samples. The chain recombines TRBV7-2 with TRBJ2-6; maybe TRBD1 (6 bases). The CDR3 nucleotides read TGTGCCAGCAGCTTCACCGGACAGACCAACGTCCTGACTTTC. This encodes CASSFTGQTNVLTF.